The clone carrying this TCR beta chain was picked up a small number of times. The same CDR3 can be traced to other DNA sequences in this sample. This sample was included in a study of blood T cell repertoires in COVID-19. For the study at large: The samples span acute and convalescent COVID-19 from the United States, Italy and Spain. T cells, B-cell-depleted T cells, or PBMCs supplied cDNA or gDNA.

The authors' processing: Nucleated cell number was recorded as an estimate derived from reference gene primer amplification. TCRdb's copy holds only in-frame clones and misses some; the assay was immunoSEQ multiplex PCR. That table gives V, J and clone size, and the DNA gave D and trimming. The profile shows around 150,000 clones, approximately 91% of them singletons. The CDR3 extends over 15 amino acids. Germline V CDR1 and CDR2: MGHRA, YSYEKL. The ends lost 3 bases at V and 4 bases at J; junction bases unmatched: 8. The sequenced sample was peripheral blood. V and J are TRBV4-1 and TRBJ1-2, with 7 positions matching TRBD1. The clonotype comes from a man between 18 and 35 years old with acute or convalescent COVID-19. The CDR3 nucleotides are TGCGCCAGCAGCCAGACCGGGACAGTACGCTATGGCTACACCTTC. Its translation: CASSQTGTVRYGYTF.